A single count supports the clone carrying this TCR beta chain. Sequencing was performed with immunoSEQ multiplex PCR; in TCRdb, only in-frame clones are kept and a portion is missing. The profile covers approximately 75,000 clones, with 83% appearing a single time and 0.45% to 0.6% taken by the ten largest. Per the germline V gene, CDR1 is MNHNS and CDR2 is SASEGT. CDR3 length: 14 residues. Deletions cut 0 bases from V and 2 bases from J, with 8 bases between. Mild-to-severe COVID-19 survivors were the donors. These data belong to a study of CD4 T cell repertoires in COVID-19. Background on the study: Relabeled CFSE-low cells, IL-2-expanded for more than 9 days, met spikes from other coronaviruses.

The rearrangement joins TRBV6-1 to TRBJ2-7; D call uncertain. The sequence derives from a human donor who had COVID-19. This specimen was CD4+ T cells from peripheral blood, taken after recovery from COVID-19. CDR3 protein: CASSEALQAYEQYF. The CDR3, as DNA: TGTGCCAGCAGTGAAGCGCTTCAAGCCTACGAGCAGTACTTC.